A single sample is the source of the 3 T cell receptor beta chains below, sequenced in a study of cytomegalovirus exposure and HLA in healthy donors. In the PCR, 60 Vbeta and 13 Jbeta primers were used. This table comes from immunoSEQ multiplex PCR, and its TCRdb copy is limited to in-frame clones, with some not included. The listing records about 200,000 clones. Sequencing was performed on PBMCs. The receptor source for this set is a man aged 25 to 40 in good health and CMV-seronegative.

The V and J genes are TRBV30 and TRBJ1-2; unclear D gene. V was trimmed by 2 bases and J by 9 bases, leaving 22 bases between them. Germline V lookup: CDR1 GTSNPN, CDR2 SVGIG (reference sequence). The CDR3 contains 15 residues. CDR3 sequence reads: CAWSTLLDWTGSYTF. CDR3 coding DNA: TGTGCCTGGAGTACGTTGCTCGATTGGACGGGAAGCTACACCTTC. Together with reference TRBV30 and TRBJ1-2, the CDR3 gives the full variable domain: SQTIHQWPATLVQPVGSPLSLECTVEGTSNPNLYWYRQAAGRGLQLLFYSVGIGQISSEVPQNLSASRPQDRQFILSSKKLLLSDSGFYLCAWSTLLDWTGSYTFGSGTRLTVV.

This chain uses TRBV19 with TRBJ1-4; the D gene is possibly TRBD1 (5 bases). Per the germline V gene, CDR1 is LNHDA and CDR2 is SQIVND (reference sequence). Between the trimmed V and J ends, which lost 6 bases and 6 bases, there was a span of 14 bases. The CDR3 runs 14 residues. This chain's CDR3 is CASSVNRNYEKLFF. CDR3 in DNA: TGTGCCAGTAGCGTTAACAGGAATTATGAAAAACTGTTTTTT.

The V call is TRBV19, the J call TRBJ1-5; TRBD1 matches 10 bases. The CDR3 loop spans 18 amino acids. Germline V gene lookup returns CDR1 LNHDA and CDR2 SQIVND (reference sequence). The J segment lost 1 base and the V segment lost 3 bases, leaving 9 bases of the junction unmatched. CDR3 in amino acids: CASSIRRQGAISNQPQHF. CDR3 nucleotides: TGTGCCAGTAGTATCCGGAGACAGGGGGCTATAAGCAATCAGCCCCAGCATTTT. The full variable domain, rest sourced from reference TRBV19 and TRBJ1-5, is DGGITQSPKYLFRKEGQNVTLSCEQNLNHDAMYWYRQDPGQGLRLIYYSQIVNDFQKGDIAEGYSVSREKKESFPLTVTSAQKNPTAFYLCASSIRRQGAISNQPQHFGDGTRLSIL.